Listed here are 3 T cell receptor beta chains from one sample, sequenced in a study of molecular identifiers for immune sequencing clone quantification. Each CDR3 protein gets one entry after TCRdb re-called the PCR reads with MiXCR. The sample holds about 510,000 distinct CDR3 sequences, about 20% seen once. Sequenced sample: naive CD8+ T cells from blood, with Jurkat cell RNA spiked in. The subset: FACS-sorted CD8+CD4-CCR7+CD45RA+ naive T cells. These receptors were obtained from a human donor in good health. Some libraries in this study had Jurkat cell RNA spiked in.

This clonotype has more than one count but fewer than ten. The chain carries TRBV20-1 and TRBJ2-1, with 13 bases that match TRBD2. Trimming at V came to 1 base and at J to 8 bases, leaving 5 bases not matched to a gene. Germline V gene sequence: CDR1 DFQATT, CDR2 SNEGSKA (reference sequence). The CDR3 sequence is 15 residues long. CDR3 amino acids: CSARGTSGRGYEQFF. In DNA form, the CDR3 reads TGCAGTGCTAGAGGGACTAGCGGGAGAGGGTATGAGCAGTTCTTC.

As regards this clonotype: At one boundary the junction diverges from the germline segment, which might be a read error. The rearrangement joins TRBV7-9 to TRBJ1-1; tentatively, D is TRBD1 (6 bases). The CDR3 covers 14 residues. The V gene's germline CDR1 is SEHNR and CDR2 FQNEAQ (reference sequence). Here the CDR3 DNA reads TGTGCCGGCAGCTCGACAGGAGGGAACACTGAAGCTTTCTTT. Its protein is CAGSSTGGNTEAFF. Based on the CDR3 plus reference TRBV7-9 and TRBJ1-1, the full variable domain is DTGVSQNPRHKITKRGQNVTFRCDPISEHNRLYWYRQTLGQGPEFLTYFQNEAQLEKSRLLSDRFSAERPKGSFSTLEIQRTEQGDSAMYLCAGSSTGGNTEAFFGQGTRLTVV.

On this clonotype itself: With a much larger clone just one base away, this may be a read error. The chain recombines TRBV12-3 or TRBV12-4 with TRBJ2-5, with unresolved D. CDR3 size: 13 residues. Trimming took 11 bases from V and 3 from J, leaving 16 bases between them. The CDR3 sequence is CACIPPSEETQYF. The CDR3 DNA sequence: TGTGCCTGCATACCTCCGTCCGAAGAGACCCAGTACTTC.